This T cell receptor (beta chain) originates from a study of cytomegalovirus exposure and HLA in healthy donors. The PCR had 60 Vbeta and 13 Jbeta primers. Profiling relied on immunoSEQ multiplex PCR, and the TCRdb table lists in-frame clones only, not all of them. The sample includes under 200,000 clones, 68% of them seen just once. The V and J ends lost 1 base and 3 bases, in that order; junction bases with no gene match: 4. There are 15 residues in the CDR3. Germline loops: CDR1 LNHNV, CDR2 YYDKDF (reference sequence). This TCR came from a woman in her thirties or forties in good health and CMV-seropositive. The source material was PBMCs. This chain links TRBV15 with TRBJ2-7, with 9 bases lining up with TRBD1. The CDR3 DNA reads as TGTGCCACCAGCAGAGCTTCGGGACAGGGCTACGAGCAGTACTTC. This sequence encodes CATSRASGQGYEQYF.